This T cell receptor beta chain emerged from a study of monozygotic twins with inflammatory bowel disease. Study-level results: Researchers were unable to tell different T cell subtypes apart. Twins classed as concordant or discordant showed no difference in repertoire similarity, possibly from limited power. IBD patients shared fewer clonotypes with other individuals than healthy twins, especially patients with disease activity signs.

No DNA is given; TCRdb re-called the 5' RACE reads and lists each CDR3 protein once. The repertoire table contains hundreds of thousands of distinct CDR3 sequences. Worth noting for this clonotype: Antigen unknown.

Germline V CDR1 and CDR2: KGHSH, LQKENI. This CDR3 has 14 amino acids. This clonotype originated in a human donor with ulcerative colitis or Crohn's disease, or a healthy co-twin of an affected twin (not recorded which). The chain is built from TRBV18 and TRBJ1-4; the TCRdb call, TRBD1, lacks DNA for checking. The sample comprised blood. The CDR3 loop reads CASSPDRQNEKLFF.